The 32 T cell receptor beta chains below were found in one sample sequenced in a study of regulatory T cells in long-lasting Graves disease. Time point meaning: newly diagnosed GD, antithyroid drugs for less than 3 months. RNA extracted from PBMCs served as the sequencing template. Investigators prepared the TCR beta libraries by applying iRepertoire HTBI primers and Arm-PCR of CDR3 regions. In TCRdb, the multiplex PCR reads were re-called with MiXCR into one record per CDR3 protein. In the table there are roughly 440,000 distinct CDR3 sequences, about a sixth of which are singletons. The same data also contributed to another study, on T cells in Graves' hyperthyroidism and ophthalmopathy.

The material was peripheral blood mononuclear cells (PBMCs), obtained at new diagnosis, from a patient treated with antithyroid drugs. Receptors originate from a woman aged 18-29 years with Graves disease.

This clonotype appeared many times. This chain links TRBV29-1 with TRBJ2-7; TRBD2 matches at 7 bases. Germline loops: CDR1 SQVTM, CDR2 ANQGSEA. V lost 6 bases and J lost 2; bases outside the gene matches: 10. CDR3 size: 14 residues. The CDR3 is CSVSGLGGPYEQYF. CDR3 bases: TGCAGCGTCTCAGGACTAGGCGGACCCTACGAGCAGTACTTC.

This clonotype was counted at least ten times. The rearrangement joins TRBV11-2 to TRBJ1-2; unclear D gene. The CDR3 contains 14 residues. V lost 0 bases and J 4 bases, leaving 9 bases between the germline ends. From germline, CDR1 is SGHAT and CDR2 FQNNGV. CDR3 in amino acids: CASSLEFAPYGYTF. The DNA of the CDR3 is TGTGCCAGCAGCTTAGAGTTTGCTCCCTATGGCTACACCTTC.

This clonotype was seen ten or more times. This chain links TRBV28 with TRBJ1-1; TRBD1 might be the D (5 bases). From germline, CDR1 is MDHEN and CDR2 SYDVKM. Deletions cut 3 bases from V and 4 bases from J, with 15 bases between. CDR3 length equals 15 residues. The CDR3 here is CASSLLRGIGTEAFF. The DNA of the CDR3 is TGTGCCAGCAGTTTGCTAAGGGGCATCGGCACTGAAGCTTTCTTT.

Comments on this clonotype: One junction end does not reproduce the germline sequence, and a read error may be involved. The chain couples TRBV5-6 to TRBJ2-7; the D gene is possibly TRBD1 (6 bases). The CDR3 has 13 amino acids. CDR1 is SGHDT and CDR2 is YYEEEE in the germline V gene. The CDR3 DNA sequence: TGTGCCAGCAGCCTTGGACAGTCCTCCGAGCAGTACTTC. Its protein is CASSLGQSSEQYF. Supplemented by reference TRBV5-6 and TRBJ2-7, the full variable domain reads DAGVTQSPTHLIKTRGQQVTLRCSPKSGHDTVSWYQQALGQGPQFIFQYYEEEERQRGNFPDRFSGHQFPNYSSELNVNALLLGDSALYLCASSLGQSSEQYFGPGTRLTVT.

At least ten counts were recorded for this clonotype. The gene calls are TRBV27 and TRBJ2-7; 7 bases agree with TRBD1. CDR3 length equals 14 residues. Germline loops: CDR1 MNHEY, CDR2 SMNVEV (reference sequence). J lost 2 bases, V lost 9 bases, and 10 bases had no gene match. In nucleotides, the CDR3 is TGTGCCAGTCATACCAGGGGGTCTCCCTACGAGCAGTACTTC. Protein: CASHTRGSPYEQYF.

This clonotype was detected many times. This chain links TRBV28 with TRBJ2-7, with 9 bases that match TRBD1. V lost 2 bases and J lost 7; bases outside the gene matches: 6. Germline CDR1 reads MDHEN; CDR2 reads SYDVKM. The CDR3 is made up of 14 amino acids. The CDR3 DNA follows: TGTGCCAGCAGTTTAGGACAGGGGCCGCGAGAGCAGTACTTC. This translates into CASSLGQGPREQYF.

This chain links TRBV9 with TRBJ1-1; possible D gene TRBD1, 6 bases. The length of the CDR3 is 14 residues. Germline CDR1 and CDR2: SGDLS and YYNGEE. The ends were cut back, 3 bases at V and 1 base at J, with 10 bases in the middle. CDR3 protein: CASSGGAENTEAFF. CDR3 coding DNA: TGTGCCAGCAGCGGGGGGGCGGAGAACACTGAAGCTTTCTTT.

This clonotype has ten or more counts. The CDR3 spells CASSPGGRPDTQYF. Written as DNA, the CDR3 is TGTGCCAGCAGCCCAGGGGGGCGGCCAGATACGCAGTATTTT. The chain uses TRBV7-8 and TRBJ2-3, with D perhaps matching TRBD1 (7 bases). The CDR3 is 14 amino acids. CDR1 is SGHVS and CDR2 is FQNEAQ in the germline V gene. Trimming left V 5 bases short and J 4 bases short, with 13 bases between.

This clonotype has more than one count but fewer than ten. A much larger clone differs by one base, so this may be a read error. The CDR3, as DNA: TGTGCCAGCAGCTCCCCGGGACTCGTCACAGATACGCAGTGTTTT. Translation gives CASSSPGLVTDTQCF. This chain uses TRBV11-2 with TRBJ2-3; D is possibly TRBD2 (6 bases). This CDR3 has 15 amino acids. The germline gives CDR1 SGHAT, CDR2 FQNNGV.

This clonotype was detected ten times or more. This chain links TRBV6-1 with TRBJ1-1; possible D gene TRBD1, 5 bases. CDR1 and CDR2 (germline): MNHNS, SASEGT. V shed 6 bases and J shed 0 bases, with 14 bases lying between them. This CDR3 has 15 amino acids. This chain's CDR3 is CASRDQTVMNTEAFF. CDR3 bases: TGTGCCAGCAGAGACCAGACAGTAATGAACACTGAAGCTTTCTTT.

This clonotype has a handful of counts. The V call is TRBV9, the J call TRBJ2-2; 11 nucleotides line up with TRBD2. V trimming: 1 base; J trimming: 7 bases; junction bases outside the gene matches: 9. This CDR3 has 17 amino acids. Germline V CDR1 and CDR2: SGDLS, YYNGEE. CDR3 coding DNA: TGTGCCAGCAGCGTAACGTTACTAGCGGGAGATGGCGGGGAGCTGTTTTTT. Encoded protein: CASSVTLLAGDGGELFF.

For the CDR3, the DNA is TGTGCCAGCAGGTGGACCCCCGGGACAGCTGTGACCGGGGAGCTGTTTTTT. Residues: CASRWTPGTAVTGELFF. The chain uses TRBV5-8 and TRBJ2-2; TRBD1 agrees at 7 bases. CDR1 and CDR2 from the germline V gene are SGHTS and YDEGEE. The CDR3 contains 17 residues. Trimming cost V 5 bases and J 5 bases; bases outside gene matches: 15. Using reference TRBV5-8 and TRBJ2-2 for the parts outside the CDR3, the full variable domain is EAGVTQSPTHLIKTRGQQATLRCSPISGHTSVYWYQQALGLGLQFLLWYDEGEERNRGNFPPRFSGRQFPNYSSELNVNALELEDSALYLCASRWTPGTAVTGELFFGEGSRLTVL.

This clonotype was seen many times. This chain connects TRBV6-9 to TRBJ2-5, with D tentatively TRBD2 (6 bases). V was pared by 3 bases and J by 6 bases, with 20 bases between. CDR1 and CDR2 (germline): MNHGY, SVAAGI. This CDR3 is 16 amino acids long. CDR3 in amino acids: CASSYSMMRELKTQYF. The CDR3 bases are TGTGCCAGCAGTTACTCCATGATGCGGGAATTAAAGACCCAGTACTTC.

This clonotype turned up a few times. This sequence joins TRBV7-2 and TRBJ2-3, with 7 nucleotides matching TRBD2. The CDR3 runs to 15 residues. J gave up 3 bases and V 1 base, and 4 bases lay outside the gene matches. Germline lookup yields CDR1 SGHTA and CDR2 FQGNSA. The CDR3 DNA is TGTGCCAGCAGCTTAGTGCAGGGACTAACAGATACGCAGTATTTT. Protein product: CASSLVQGLTDTQYF. The full variable domain, rest sourced from reference TRBV7-2 and TRBJ2-3, is GAGVSQSPSNKVTEKGKDVELRCDPISGHTALYWYRQSLGQGLEFLIYFQGNSAPDKSGLPSDRFSAERTGGSVSTLTIQRTQQEDSAVYLCASSLVQGLTDTQYFGPGTRLTVL.

V is TRBV28 and J is TRBJ2-3, with D possibly matching TRBD2 (6 bases). The CDR3 runs 13 residues. CDR1 and CDR2 from the germline V gene are MDHEN and SYDVKM. V was cut by 7 bases and J by 1 base, with 9 bases left in between. The chain's CDR3 is CASNGGGTDTQYF. The CDR3 nucleotides are TGTGCCAGCAACGGGGGTGGCACAGATACGCAGTATTTT.

This clonotype occurred a few times. The V gene is TRBV29-1, the J gene TRBJ1-4; tentative D call: TRBD1 (5 bases). CDR3 length: 12 residues. Trimming cost V 4 bases and J 3 bases, with 6 bases left between them. The germline V gene encodes CDR1 SQVTM and CDR2 ANQGSEA. CDR3 sequence: CSVGGANEKLFF. In nucleotides, the CDR3 is TGCAGCGTTGGGGGGGCTAATGAAAAACTGTTTTTT.

Many counts were recorded for this clonotype. This chain links TRBV28 with TRBJ1-2; 7 bases line up with TRBD1. CDR1 MDHEN and CDR2 SYDVKM come from the germline V gene. The trim removed 6 bases at V and 2 bases at J, leaving 15 bases unmatched. This CDR3 has 17 amino acids. CDR3 sequence: CASSRLATGNFNYGYTF. The DNA for the CDR3 is TGTGCCAGCAGCCGACTCGCGACAGGGAATTTCAACTATGGCTACACCTTC.

The chain couples TRBV7-2 to TRBJ2-5, with 9 bases matching TRBD2. V trimming: 6 bases; J trimming: 5 bases; junction bases outside the gene matches: 10. Germline assignment: CDR1 SGHTA and CDR2 FQGNSA. The CDR3 runs 15 residues. Here the CDR3 reads CASSSLVAGGETQYF. Here the CDR3 DNA reads TGTGCCAGCAGTTCCTTGGTTGCGGGAGGGGAGACCCAGTACTTC. Supplemented by reference TRBV7-2 and TRBJ2-5, the full variable domain reads GAGVSQSPSNKVTEKGKDVELRCDPISGHTALYWYRQSLGQGLEFLIYFQGNSAPDKSGLPSDRFSAERTGGSVSTLTIQRTQQEDSAVYLCASSSLVAGGETQYFGPGTRLLVL.

In this sample, this clonotype turned up many times. This chain links TRBV11-2 with TRBJ2-3; perhaps TRBD2 as D (7 bases). The germline CDR1 and CDR2 sequences are SGHAT and FQNNGV. The CDR3 totals 17 residues. Trimming shortened V by 2 bases and J by 2 bases, and 17 bases separated the two germline ends. The CDR3 DNA sequence: TGTGCCAGCAGCTTAATGATGCGAGCGGGACACACAGATACGCAGTATTTT. Amino acids: CASSLMMRAGHTDTQYF.

This clonotype was counted at least ten times. The chain employs TRBV18 and TRBJ2-1; 10 nucleotides match TRBD2. CDR1 is KGHSH and CDR2 is LQKENI in the germline V gene. This CDR3 has 15 residues. The V and J ends lost 4 bases and 5 bases, in that order; junction bases with no gene match: 5. The CDR3 coding sequence is TGTGCCAGCTCACGAGGAGCGGGAGGGCACAATGAGCAGTTCTTC. Its translation is CASSRGAGGHNEQFF.

The CDR3 DNA reads as TGTGCCAGCAGCGGACAGGACTCCTATAATTCACCCCTCCACTTT. Translation gives CASSGQDSYNSPLHF. The chain combines TRBV5-4 with TRBJ1-6, with 7 positions matching TRBD1. The germline V gene encodes CDR1 SGHNT and CDR2 YYREEE (reference sequence). This CDR3 comprises 15 residues. Trimming cost V 4 bases and J 0 bases; bases outside gene matches: 1.

As regards this clonotype: A clone one base away is much larger, so this may be a read error. This chain joins TRBV27 and TRBJ2-7; 13 nucleotides line up with TRBD2. This CDR3 comprises 19 residues. Germline assignment: CDR1 MNHEY and CDR2 SMNVEV (reference sequence). V lost 5 bases to trimming and J lost 7 bases; unmatched junction nucleotides: 20. CDR3 loop: CASSTTGTSGKSSYNEQYF. The CDR3 coding sequence is TGTGCCAGCAGTACAACCGGGACTAGCGGGAAGAGCTCCTACAATGAGCAGTACTTC.

This clonotype was counted a few times. The rearrangement uses TRBV28 and TRBJ1-4; D is perhaps TRBD1 (6 bases). Trimming took 6 bases from V and 5 from J, leaving 16 bases between them. Germline CDR1 MDHEN, CDR2 SYDVKM. The CDR3 is made up of 15 amino acids. The DNA for the CDR3 is TGTGCCAGCAGGCCCGACAGGCTAGGGAATGAAAAACTGTTTTTT. Protein product: CASRPDRLGNEKLFF. Supplemented by reference TRBV28 and TRBJ1-4, the full variable domain reads DVKVTQSSRYLVKRTGEKVFLECVQDMDHENMFWYRQDPGLGLRLIYFSYDVKMKEKGDIPEGYSVSREKKERFSLILESASTNQTSMYLCASRPDRLGNEKLFFGSGTQLSVL.

This clonotype has a count of ten or more. This sequence joins TRBV28 and TRBJ1-2; D perhaps matches TRBD1 (6 bases). The germline V gene encodes CDR1 MDHEN and CDR2 SYDVKM. Trimming took off 2 bases at V and 5 bases at J, with 15 bases between the two ends. The CDR3 length is 15 residues. The CDR3 sequence is CASSLVGGSEYGYTF. CDR3 bases: TGTGCCAGCAGTTTAGTCGGGGGCTCCGAATATGGCTACACCTTC.

This clonotype was seen only once. This rearrangement joins TRBV4-1 to TRBJ1-1; D ambiguous. Trimming took off 0 bases at V and 1 base at J, with 9 bases between the two ends. The CDR3 is made up of 15 amino acids. Germline-derived CDR1 and CDR2 are MGHRA and YSYEKL. The CDR3 protein is CASSQDQAPNTEAFF. The CDR3 nucleotides read TGCGCCAGCAGCCAAGACCAGGCGCCGAACACTGAAGCTTTCTTT.

This clonotype was seen at least ten times. The chain recombines TRBV11-2 with TRBJ2-7; D may be TRBD2 (5 bases). The CDR3 length is 12 residues. V lost 1 base to trimming and J lost 6 bases, with 7 bases between them. Germline loops: CDR1 SGHAT, CDR2 FQNNGV. DNA of the CDR3: TGTGCCAGCAGCTTAGGGGCGGGCGAGCAGTACTTC. This sequence encodes CASSLGAGEQYF.

Of note for this clonotype: A much larger clone lies a single base off, so this may be a read error. The chain recombines TRBV2 with TRBJ2-3, with 13 bases that match TRBD2. The germline V gene has CDR1 SNHLY and CDR2 FYNNEI. Germline trimming cut 6 bases from V and 7 bases from J; bases unmatched to any gene: 10. The CDR3 length is 16 residues. The CDR3 bases are TGTGCCAGCAGCGCACTAGCGGGAGGGACTTTAAATACGCAGTATTTT. It yields the protein CASSALAGGTLNTQYF.

In this sample, this clonotype turned up many times. The V call is TRBV20-1, the J call TRBJ1-5, with TRBD1 matching over 7 bases. The CDR3 runs to 14 residues. Per germline, CDR1 DFQATT and CDR2 SNEGSKA (reference sequence). V was clipped by 6 bases and J by 3 bases; unmatched bases: 8. DNA for the CDR3: TGCAGTGCCCAGAAAGGGGGCTCCAATCAGCCCCAGCATTTT. Its protein is CSAQKGGSNQPQHF.

The chain uses TRBV27 and TRBJ1-6, with D perhaps matching TRBD1 (6 bases). This CDR3 is built from 17 residues. Germline V gives CDR1 MNHEY, CDR2 SMNVEV (reference sequence). The V end was cut by 3 bases, the J end by 5 bases, with 17 bases between. The CDR3 DNA reads as TGTGCCAGCAGTTTCATTCTAGGGGGTACGAATAATTCACCCCTCCACTTT. It specifies CASSFILGGTNNSPLHF.

This clonotype was found a few times. The chain is built from TRBV14 and TRBJ2-2, with 10 bases lining up with TRBD1. The germline V gene encodes CDR1 SGHDN and CDR2 FVKESK. CDR3 length equals 16 residues. V gave up 4 bases and J gave up 3 bases; unmatched junction bases: 5. In DNA form, the CDR3 reads TGTGCCAGCAGCCTGACAGGGGGCGCGTACACCGGGGAGCTGTTTTTT. This encodes CASSLTGGAYTGELFF.

This clonotype was counted at least ten times. The V call is TRBV13, the J call TRBJ2-1; D not resolved. The germline V and J ends were trimmed by 1 base and 9 bases, with 13 bases remaining between them. The CDR3 length is 14 residues. Germline assignment: CDR1 PRHDT and CDR2 FYEKMQ (reference sequence). The CDR3: CASSLVGIIGEQFF. The CDR3 DNA is TGTGCCAGCAGCTTAGTGGGGATAATCGGTGAGCAGTTCTTC.

The chain combines TRBV5-1 with TRBJ2-7; TRBD1 agrees at 7 bases. Per germline, CDR1 SGHRS and CDR2 YFSETQ. This CDR3 contains 15 residues. V was pared by 7 bases and J by 4 bases, with 14 bases of the junction left unmatched. Here the CDR3 reads CASSVRDRIAYEQYF. The CDR3 region has the DNA TGCGCCAGCTCGGTCCGGGACAGAATAGCATACGAGCAGTACTTC.